This entry features one T cell receptor beta chain sequence. Its cognate antigen is unknown. The data derive from a study of PD-1 blockade in classical Hodgkin lymphoma. In the study overall: Nivolumab was given intravenously to patients at 3 mg/kg every 2 weeks. Study-level points and caveats: The CD4+ diversity rise by C4D1 was clearest in complete responders. Differences between repertoires have undefined causes, possibly disease activity or prior therapy.

Relapse after autologous stem cell transplantation occurred in every patient, and brentuximab vedotin exposure varied. TCRdb's table, derived via immunoSEQ multiplex PCR, lists solely in-frame clones and lacks some. The sample consists of about 94,000 clones, 80% to 90% of them appearing once. From germline, CDR1 is SGHNT and CDR2 YENEEA. Trimming removed 1 base at V and 0 bases at J, with 10 bases between. The CDR3 spans 16 residues. The sequences come from peripheral blood mononuclear cells (PBMCs), collected before the second cycle of nivolumab. This chain uses TRBV11-3 with TRBJ2-1; no firm D call. The clonotype comes from a human donor with classical Hodgkin lymphoma. The DNA for the CDR3 is TGTGCCAGCAGCTTAGGGAATCGGCGCTCCTACAATGAGCAGTTCTTC. Translation: CASSLGNRRSYNEQFF.